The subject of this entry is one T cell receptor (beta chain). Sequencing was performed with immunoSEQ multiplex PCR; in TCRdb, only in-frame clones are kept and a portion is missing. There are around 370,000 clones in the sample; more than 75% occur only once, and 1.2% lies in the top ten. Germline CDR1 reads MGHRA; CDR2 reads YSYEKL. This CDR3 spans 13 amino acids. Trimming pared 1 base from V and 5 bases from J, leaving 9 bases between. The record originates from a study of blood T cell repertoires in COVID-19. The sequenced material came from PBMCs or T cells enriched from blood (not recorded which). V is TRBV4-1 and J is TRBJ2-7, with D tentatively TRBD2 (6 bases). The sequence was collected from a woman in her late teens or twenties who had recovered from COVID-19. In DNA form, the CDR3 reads TGCGCCAGCAGCCAAGGGAGGGTTAACGAGCAGTACTTC. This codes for CASSQGRVNEQYF.